This TCR beta chain is drawn from a study of tumor-infiltrating lymphocytes in localized non-small cell lung cancer. The CDR3 comprises 16 residues, both ends counted. Germline CDR1 GTSNPN, CDR2 SVGIG (reference sequence). Concerning this clone itself: The DNA is omitted, as the CDR3 cannot be located on it reliably, and the CDR3 follows TCRdb's listing.

Libraries were prepared by immunoSEQ multiplex PCR; TCRdb keeps only in-frame clonotypes and omits some of them. Of about 18,000 clones listed, roughly 76% are singletons. This TCR was sampled from a human donor with non-small cell lung cancer. The specimen was lung tumor tissue. V usage is TRBV30 and J usage is TRBJ2-1; the D call of TRBD2 is as the table states it, not checked on the DNA. CDR3 in amino acids: CAWGRGSGTSGGVMFF.